This T cell receptor beta chain was sequenced for a study of blood T cells in healthy people across ages. PCR was performed a second time for about 7 to 12 cycles using a sample-barcoded 5' primer and a J-beta primer mix. From the 5' RACE reads, TCRdb called clonotypes with MiXCR, one entry per CDR3 protein. Of around 700,000 distinct CDR3 sequences in the sample, roughly 25% were seen once. This clonotype was recorded a few times. The CDR3 consists of 13 residues. The germline CDR1 and CDR2 sequences are SGHTA and FQGNSA. V lost 0 bases and J lost 2, with 5 bases in between. These data are also associated with another study on T cells of mothers and their children. From that second work: Over 9.5 million reads per mother and roughly 3 million per child were obtained.

The rearrangement uses TRBV7-2 and TRBJ2-7; D not resolved. The specimen was blood. This receptor was obtained from a boy between 10 and 17 years old in good health. CDR3 sequence: CASSLAQPYEQYF. The CDR3, as DNA: TGTGCCAGCAGCTTAGCACAACCCTACGAGCAGTACTTC. Variable domain in full (rest from reference TRBV7-2 and TRBJ2-7): GAGVSQSPSNKVTEKGKDVELRCDPISGHTALYWYRQSLGQGLEFLIYFQGNSAPDKSGLPSDRFSAERTGGSVSTLTIQRTQQEDSAVYLCASSLAQPYEQYFGPGTRLTVT.